This TCR beta chain stems from a study of blood T cell repertoires in COVID-19. Study in general: Sample material is recorded as cDNA or gDNA derived from T cells, B-cell-depleted T cells, or PBMCs.

This CDR3 has 15 residues. Germline CDR1 and CDR2: SNHLY and FYNNEI. V was cut by 4 bases and J by 1 base, with 11 bases left in between. Profiling relied on immunoSEQ multiplex PCR, and the TCRdb table lists in-frame clones only, not all of them. The sample holds under 75,000 clones, roughly three quarters seen once. This sequence originates from a man older than 75 with acute or convalescent COVID-19. The chain uses TRBV2 and TRBJ1-3, with a tentative D call TRBD1 (5 bases). Input material: peripheral blood. The CDR3 sequence is CASSVAQGSGNTIYF. The CDR3 DNA sequence: TGTGCCAGCAGTGTTGCTCAGGGTTCTGGAAACACCATATATTTT.